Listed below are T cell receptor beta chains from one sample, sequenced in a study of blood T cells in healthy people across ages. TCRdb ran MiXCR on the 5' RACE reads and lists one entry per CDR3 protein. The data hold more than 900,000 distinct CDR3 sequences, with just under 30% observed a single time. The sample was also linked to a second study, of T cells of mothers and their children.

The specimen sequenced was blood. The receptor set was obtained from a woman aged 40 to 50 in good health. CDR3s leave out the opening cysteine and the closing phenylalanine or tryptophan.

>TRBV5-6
ASSLERESDTQY
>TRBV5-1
ASSLTGFGYNEQF
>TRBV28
ASSPQGGVSNYGYT
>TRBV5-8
ASSLPPGSYGYT
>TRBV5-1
ASSLGSGGSQSSYNEQF
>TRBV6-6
ASSYSGRGERGEQF
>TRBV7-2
ASGLGTGYTEAF
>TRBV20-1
SARDYRVADTQY
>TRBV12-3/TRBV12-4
ASSNRLGNTEAF
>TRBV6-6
ASSYPTGDYRPQH
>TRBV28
ASSLPTFRDSQETQY
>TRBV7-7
ASSHGLANTGELF
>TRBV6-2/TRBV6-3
ASSQQRVGQETQY
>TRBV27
ASSLWGADTQY
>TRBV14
ASSRRDRSSPGYGYT
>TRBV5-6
ASSLGGKQEIQY
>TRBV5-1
ASSLGLAGLSTDTQY
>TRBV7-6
ASSRGGSADTQY
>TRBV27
ASTKTRDDYGYT
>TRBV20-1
SARMDRGHNEQF
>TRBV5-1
ASSPGTHEKLF
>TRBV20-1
SGRQGSWPQH